This entry lists 31 T cell receptor beta chains sequenced from one sample in a study of T cell repertoires in cytomegalovirus infection. MiXCR, run by TCRdb on the reads, gives a single entry per CDR3 protein. This table has approximately 120,000 distinct CDR3 sequences, around 28% appearing once. Their antigen targets remain unknown. Sample: CD8+ T cells from cultured PBMCs, taken from culture after CMV antigen stimulation. The receptors shown here come from a human donor in good health (CMV status not recorded). Some clones in this sample may be carry-over from other donors' samples.

This clonotype was seen repeatedly, ten times or more. The chain has TRBV7-8 and TRBJ2-7; perhaps D is TRBD1 or TRBD2 (6 bases each). The CDR3 loop spans 15 amino acids. The V end lost 5 bases, the J end lost 0 bases, and 14 bases lay between the germline ends. Germline CDR1 and CDR2: SGHVS and FQNEAQ. The CDR3 is CASSLLGGSSYEQYF. In DNA, the CDR3 is TGTGCCAGCAGCCTGCTGGGGGGCAGCTCCTACGAGCAGTACTTC.

The genes are TRBV6-5 and TRBJ2-2; D ambiguous. CDR1 and CDR2 from the germline V gene are MNHEY and SVGAGI. V was clipped by 4 bases and J by 4 bases, with 19 bases between them. This CDR3 spans 17 amino acids. CDR3 bases: TGTGCCAGCAGTTCAAGCAGATACCGGACGGGCACCGGGGAGCTGTTTTTT. Amino acids: CASSSSRYRTGTGELFF.

The gene calls are TRBV5-1 and TRBJ2-7, with D perhaps TRBD2 (5 bases). The CDR3 has 15 residues. The V end lost 2 bases, the J end lost 1 base, and 13 bases lay between the germline ends. Germline CDR1 SGHRS, CDR2 YFSETQ. CDR3 DNA: TGCGCCAGCAGCTTCGTCGTAGGACTGTCCTACGAGCAGTACTTC. Encoded protein: CASSFVVGLSYEQYF.

Ten or more counts support this clonotype. The chain joins TRBV7-8 to TRBJ2-2, with 8 bases fitting TRBD1. The CDR3 is 13 residues long. V was clipped by 9 bases and J by 5 bases; unmatched bases: 5. Germline V gene lookup returns CDR1 SGHVS and CDR2 FQNEAQ. The CDR3 DNA follows: TGTGCCAGTGCAGGGGGCCGGACCGGGGAGCTGTTTTTT. Translated, it gives CASAGGRTGELFF. Filled out from reference TRBV7-8 and TRBJ2-2, the complete variable domain reads GAGVSQSPRYKVAKRGQDVALRCDPISGHVSLFWYQQALGQGPEFLTYFQNEAQLDKSGLPSDRFFAERPEGSVSTLKIQRTQQEDSAVYLCASAGGRTGELFFGEGSRLTVL.

This clonotype came up a few times. This chain uses TRBV6-1 with TRBJ1-3, with no clear D. The germline V and J ends were trimmed by 3 bases and 1 base, with 13 bases remaining between them. There are 16 residues in the CDR3. Looked up from germline, CDR1 is MNHNS and CDR2 is SASEGT. The CDR3 sequence is CASSEWVSSSGNTIYF. The CDR3 DNA follows: TGTGCCAGCAGTGAGTGGGTATCATCGTCTGGAAACACCATATATTTT.

In its sample, this clonotype was seen many times. The rearrangement links TRBV12-3 or TRBV12-4 to TRBJ1-1, with a weak D call TRBD1 (5 bases). The V and J ends lost 5 bases and 5 bases respectively, with 12 bases between them. This CDR3 region has 13 residues. The CDR3 protein is CASSPGGGTEAFF. The CDR3 DNA is TGTGCCAGCAGTCCCGGGGGGGGGACTGAAGCTTTCTTT.

The chain combines TRBV27 with TRBJ2-3; no definite D call. V lost 3 bases to trimming and J lost 2 bases, with 6 bases between them. Germline-derived CDR1 and CDR2 are MNHEY and SMNVEV (reference sequence). The CDR3 consists of 13 residues. In nucleotides, the CDR3 is TGTGCCAGCAGTTTTTTCTCCACAGATACGCAGTATTTT. This sequence encodes CASSFFSTDTQYF.

The J gene is TRBJ2-1, the V gene TRBV9; D may be TRBD2 (6 bases). The V and J ends lost 4 bases and 8 bases respectively, with 22 bases between them. This CDR3 spans 16 amino acids. CDR1 and CDR2 (germline): SGDLS, YYNGEE. CDR3 loop: CASSINLAMDSDEQFF. CDR3 bases: TGTGCCAGCAGCATAAATCTAGCGATGGATTCCGATGAGCAGTTCTTC.

This clonotype was seen more than once but under ten times. The chain carries TRBV7-9 and TRBJ2-1; D not certain. Germline CDR1 reads SEHNR; CDR2 reads FQNEAQ (reference sequence). V lost 6 bases, J lost 0 bases, and 12 bases lay in between. This CDR3 has 15 amino acids. In nucleotides, the CDR3 is TGTGCCAGCAGTTCTGACGCGAACTCCTACAATGAGCAGTTCTTC. Its translation is CASSSDANSYNEQFF.

The chain has TRBV4-3 and TRBJ2-4; perhaps D is TRBD1 or TRBD2 (5 bases each). V lost 1 base and J 4 bases, leaving 8 bases between the germline ends. Germline V lookup: CDR1 LGHNA, CDR2 YSLEER. This CDR3 is 14 amino acids long. The CDR3 nucleotides read TGCGCCAGCAGCCAAGGTTGGGGGAAAAACATTCAGTACTTC. Its protein is CASSQGWGKNIQYF.

The J gene is TRBJ1-1, the V gene TRBV4-1, with TRBD1 matching 7 bases. The V gene's germline CDR1 is MGHRA and CDR2 YSYEKL. CDR3 size: 14 residues. J gave up 1 base and V 4 bases, and 3 bases lay outside the gene matches. In nucleotides, the CDR3 is TGCGCCAGCAGCCTTGGGACAGCGAACACTGAAGCTTTCTTT. Amino acids: CASSLGTANTEAFF.

This clonotype came up many times. This sequence joins TRBV27 and TRBJ2-1; 9 nucleotides line up with TRBD2. The V segment lost 3 bases and the J segment 8 bases; nucleotides outside the gene matches: 20. The CDR3 covers 19 residues. CDR1 MNHEY and CDR2 SMNVEV come from the germline V gene (reference sequence). CDR3 nucleotide sequence: TGTGCCAGCAGTTTCTCCGAGTACGCCTCGCGGGGGGGCAACGATGAGCAGTTCTTC. This sequence encodes CASSFSEYASRGGNDEQFF.

V and J are TRBV19 and TRBJ2-1, with 10 bases matching TRBD2. The germline V gene has CDR1 LNHDA and CDR2 SQIVND (reference sequence). The V gene end was trimmed by 4 bases and the J gene end by 9 bases; junction bases not matched to a gene: 9. The CDR3 runs to 15 residues. Written as DNA, the CDR3 is TGTGCCAGTAGTAACCCAGCGGGGGGGCCGGTTGAGCAGTTCTTC. Encoded protein: CASSNPAGGPVEQFF.

This clonotype appeared a few times. The rearrangement uses TRBV7-9 and TRBJ2-5; D may be TRBD2 (5 bases). Looked up from germline, CDR1 is SEHNR and CDR2 is FQNEAQ (reference sequence). This CDR3 has 16 amino acids. Trimming took 1 base from V and 3 from J, leaving 15 bases between them. The CDR3 is CASSLVEESGKETQYF. The CDR3, as DNA: TGTGCCAGCAGCTTAGTGGAGGAAAGCGGAAAAGAGACCCAGTACTTC.

The CDR3 reads CAAGGPLSGATNEKLFF. CDR3 DNA sequence: TGTGCCGCGGGGGGCCCCCTGTCGGGAGCAACTAATGAAAAACTGTTTTTT. This chain connects TRBV28 to TRBJ1-4; D perhaps matches TRBD1 (6 bases). Germline V gives CDR1 MDHEN, CDR2 SYDVKM. There are 17 residues in the CDR3. With 11 bases removed from V and 0 bases from J, the gap between germline ends came to 22 bases. Supplemented by reference TRBV28 and TRBJ1-4, the full variable domain reads DVKVTQSSRYLVKRTGEKVFLECVQDMDHENMFWYRQDPGLGLRLIYFSYDVKMKEKGDIPEGYSVSREKKERFSLILESASTNQTSMYLCAAGGPLSGATNEKLFFGSGTQLSVL.

This chain uses TRBV24-1 with TRBJ1-2, with TRBD1 matching over 8 bases. Germline V gives CDR1 KGHDR, CDR2 SFDVKD. The CDR3 has 13 amino acids. J gave up 5 bases and V 4 bases, and 2 bases lay outside the gene matches. The chain's CDR3 is CATSETGAYGYTF. The CDR3, as DNA: TGTGCCACCAGTGAGACAGGGGCTTATGGCTACACCTTC.

V and J are TRBV5-6 and TRBJ2-3; no definite D call. This CDR3 spans 15 amino acids. V shed 0 bases and J shed 1 base, with 9 bases lying between them. Germline CDR1 SGHDT, CDR2 YYEEEE. The DNA of the CDR3 is TGTGCCAGCAGCTTGGCGCCTGATCGCACAGATACGCAGTATTTT. Its protein product is CASSLAPDRTDTQYF.

The V and J genes are TRBV7-3 and TRBJ1-1; D might be TRBD1 (6 bases). Trimming shortened V by 5 bases and J by 6 bases, and 16 bases separated the two germline ends. Germline values: CDR1 SGHTA, CDR2 FQGTGA. The CDR3 is 14 amino acids. In DNA, the CDR3 is TGTGCCAGCAGCCCGAAGGGGGGATTGGCTGAAGCTTTCTTT. It encodes CASSPKGGLAEAFF.

The rearrangement links TRBV6-5 to TRBJ2-3; D perhaps matches TRBD1 (6 bases). The germline V and J ends were trimmed by 2 bases and 5 bases, with 14 bases remaining between them. Germline-derived CDR1 and CDR2 are MNHEY and SVGAGI. The CDR3 covers 15 residues. DNA for the CDR3: TGTGCCAGCAGTTACACCGGGACACCTCAAGATACGCAGTATTTT. Translated, it gives CASSYTGTPQDTQYF.

Many counts were recorded for this clonotype. This rearrangement joins TRBV7-2 to TRBJ2-3; unclear D gene. From germline, CDR1 is SGHTA and CDR2 FQGNSA. CDR3 length: 15 residues. Trimming removed 0 bases from V and 6 bases from J, with 13 bases in between. DNA for the CDR3: TGTGCCAGCAGCTTAGCGTTTGGGGTTGAGGATACGCAGTATTTT. This gives the protein CASSLAFGVEDTQYF. Together with reference TRBV7-2 and TRBJ2-3, the CDR3 gives the full variable domain: GAGVSQSPSNKVTEKGKDVELRCDPISGHTALYWYRQSLGQGLEFLIYFQGNSAPDKSGLPSDRFSAERTGGSVSTLTIQRTQQEDSAVYLCASSLAFGVEDTQYFGPGTRLTVL.

The J gene is TRBJ1-2, the V gene TRBV6-5; no clear D. Trimming stripped 6 bases from V and 0 bases from J, with 14 bases between. Germline loops: CDR1 MNHEY, CDR2 SVGAGI. CDR3 size: 15 residues. The CDR3 spells CASRPSPGSNYGYTF. The CDR3 nucleotides read TGTGCCAGCAGACCTTCCCCCGGTTCTAACTATGGCTACACCTTC.

The chain employs TRBV12-3 or TRBV12-4 and TRBJ2-7; tentatively, D is TRBD1 (6 bases). V lost 6 bases and J lost 2, with 11 bases in between. CDR3 length equals 13 residues. CDR3 bases: TGTGCCAGCAGCCTCAAGGGGGCCTACGAGCAGTACTTC. Its protein product is CASSLKGAYEQYF.

This chain links TRBV4-1 with TRBJ2-5; D not resolved. CDR1 is MGHRA and CDR2 is YSYEKL in the germline V gene. The CDR3 runs to 15 residues. The germline V and J ends were trimmed by 0 bases and 1 base, with 9 bases remaining between them. CDR3 sequence: CASSQDLSSQETQYF. CDR3 nucleotides: TGCGCCAGCAGCCAAGATCTCTCCAGCCAAGAGACCCAGTACTTC.

J is TRBJ1-3 and V is TRBV9; TRBD1 matches at 7 bases. This CDR3 has 16 amino acids. The germline V gene has CDR1 SGDLS and CDR2 YYNGEE. V shed 7 bases, J shed 0 bases, and the junction held 10 bases outside the gene matches. CDR3 DNA sequence: TGTGCCAGCGCCTCGGGACAGCTCAGCTCTGGAAACACCATATATTTT. This translates into CASASGQLSSGNTIYF.

This clonotype turned up a few times. The chain uses TRBV7-2 and TRBJ2-1, with TRBD2 identical over 8 bases. Looked up from germline, CDR1 is SGHTA and CDR2 is FQGNSA. The length of the CDR3 is 16 residues. V lost 1 base to trimming and J lost 6 bases; unmatched junction nucleotides: 8. The CDR3 loop reads CASSLGTSKGSNEQFF. The CDR3 DNA reads TGTGCCAGCAGCTTAGGGACTAGCAAGGGGTCCAATGAGCAGTTCTTC. The full variable domain, rest sourced from reference TRBV7-2 and TRBJ2-1, is GAGVSQSPSNKVTEKGKDVELRCDPISGHTALYWYRQSLGQGLEFLIYFQGNSAPDKSGLPSDRFSAERTGGSVSTLTIQRTQQEDSAVYLCASSLGTSKGSNEQFFGPGTRLTVL.

The gene calls are TRBV5-6 and TRBJ1-2, with D possibly TRBD1 on 5 matching bases. Germline assignment: CDR1 SGHDT and CDR2 YYEEEE. There are 14 residues in the CDR3. V was clipped by 0 bases and J by 7 bases, with 13 bases between them. CDR3 in amino acids: CASSLGQGVGGYTF. DNA for the CDR3: TGTGCCAGCAGCTTGGGGCAGGGCGTGGGTGGCTACACCTTC. The whole variable domain, filled in from reference TRBV5-6 and TRBJ1-2, reads DAGVTQSPTHLIKTRGQQVTLRCSPKSGHDTVSWYQQALGQGPQFIFQYYEEEERQRGNFPDRFSGHQFPNYSSELNVNALLLGDSALYLCASSLGQGVGGYTFGSGTRLTVV.

This clonotype was observed many times. The CDR3 region is CASSLYFSRTGGDYGYTF. CDR3 nucleotide sequence: TGTGCCAGCAGCTTATATTTTTCGAGGACAGGGGGGGACTATGGCTACACCTTC. The V gene is TRBV11-2, the J gene TRBJ1-2, with 10 bases aligning to TRBD1. V shed 2 bases and J 3 bases; nucleotides not matched to a gene: 12. In germline, CDR1 is SGHAT, CDR2 FQNNGV. The CDR3 loop spans 18 amino acids.

The chain has TRBV15 and TRBJ2-1; the D is unclear. Germline V gene sequence: CDR1 LNHNV, CDR2 YYDKDF (reference sequence). There are 12 residues in the CDR3. The V end lost 0 bases, the J end lost 6 bases, and 3 bases lay between the germline ends. The CDR3 nucleotides read TGTGCCACCAGCAGAGATCGCAATGAGCAGTTCTTC. Protein product: CATSRDRNEQFF.

This sequence joins TRBV12-3 or TRBV12-4 and TRBJ1-2, with D perhaps matching TRBD1 (5 bases). Trimming cost V 2 bases and J 5 bases, with 12 bases left between them. CDR3 length: 14 amino acids. The CDR3 region has the DNA TGTGCCAGCAGTTTATGGGGACTTGAGTATGGCTACACCTTC. It is translated as CASSLWGLEYGYTF.

This clonotype was found a few times. V and J are TRBV7-2 and TRBJ1-6; 10 bases are a match to TRBD1. Germline CDR1 and CDR2: SGHTA and FQGNSA. The V segment lost 5 bases and the J segment 7 bases; nucleotides outside the gene matches: 5. The CDR3 runs 15 residues. As DNA, the CDR3 is TGTGCCAGCAGCCCACGACAGGGGGCGAATTCACCCCTCCACTTT. Its translation is CASSPRQGANSPLHF.

Comment on this clonotype: A much larger clone differs by one base, so this may be a read error. The V gene is TRBV24-1, the J gene TRBJ2-3; 10 bases are a match to TRBD2. CDR3 length: 15 amino acids. CDR1 is KGHDR and CDR2 is SFDVKD in the germline V gene. The CDR3 sequence is CATSDPSGGTDMQYF. The CDR3, as DNA: TGTGCCACCAGTGATCCTAGCGGGGGTACAGATATGCAGTATTTT.